This T cell receptor (beta chain) was obtained from a study of shared clonotypes between healthy human individuals. Notes on the study in general: A generally larger estimated richness was seen in naive subsets than in memory subsets.

Genomic DNA of every subset was divided equally among multiple immunoSEQ plates. TCRdb's table, derived via immunoSEQ multiplex PCR, lists solely in-frame clones and lacks some. The sample contains 1.4 million or so clones, approximately 98.5% of which appear only once. The CDR3 loop spans 15 amino acids. Germline V gene lookup returns CDR1 SNHLY and CDR2 FYNNEI. The trim removed 5 bases at V and 3 bases at J, leaving 4 bases unmatched. A note on this clone: Its cognate antigen is unknown.

The source of this sequence is a young man in good health. Sequenced input: naive CD4+ T cells sorted from blood. Documented subset: CD45RA+ positively selected. V gene TRBV2 combines with J gene TRBJ2-7, with 13 bases aligning to TRBD2. The CDR3 spells CASSLGTSGIYEQYF. In nucleotides, the CDR3 is TGTGCCAGCAGTCTTGGGACTAGCGGGATCTACGAGCAGTACTTC.